This TCR beta chain was identified in a study of blood T cell repertoires in COVID-19. As for the study in general: The United States, Italy and Spain supplied acute and convalescent COVID-19 samples.

This table comes from immunoSEQ multiplex PCR, and its TCRdb copy is limited to in-frame clones, with some not included. The sample records hundreds of thousands of clones, around 85% being singletons. The CDR3 has 17 residues. With V trimmed by 2 bases and J by 1 base, 8 bases remained unmatched. In germline, CDR1 is SEHNR, CDR2 FQNEAQ (reference sequence). The chain has TRBV7-9 and TRBJ1-3; 7 positions match TRBD1. The specimen was PBMCs or T cells enriched from blood (not recorded which). This clonotype was sampled from a woman aged 45-60 years with acute COVID-19. The CDR3, as DNA: TGTGCCAGCAGCTTACCGGGAAGGGGGCTATCTGGAAACACCATATATTTT. This gives the protein CASSLPGRGLSGNTIYF.